What follows describes a single T cell receptor beta chain. Its antigen has not been determined. Base quality data are lacking; no much larger clone is found one base away. The record originates from a study of cytomegalovirus exposure and HLA in healthy donors listed by TCRdb under 2017. For the study in its entirety: An earlier analysis of some 600 of the donors reported over 250 Gb of sequence data and around 120 million unique TCR beta sequences obtained from around 170 million T cells. Because of strong linkage in the cohort, roughly five DR-DQ haplotypes were treated as single units for association and clustering. To predict cytomegalovirus infection status, the study combined high-throughput TCR immunosequencing, statistical association of individual TCRs with disease status, and machine learning. Typing coverage varied by locus: roughly 620-640 donors for A, B, C, DRB1 and DQB1; 522 for DQA1; some 610 for DPA1; some 470 for DPB1. Rather than drawing on any new phenotypic data, the later analysis identified candidate immune exposures from TCR beta sequences and the way those sequences occurred across donors. Using immunosequencing, the study profiled T cell repertoires from 550 to 750 subjects and related those repertoires to cytomegalovirus serostatus. Donor age, sex, ethnicity and CMV serostatus were collected together with the repertoire data. In an earlier analysis of more than 550 of the donors, high-throughput TCR beta sequencing was used to judge whether each TCR beta V gene segment behaved as functional or pseudogenic. All discovery cohort repertoires had been generated using a single sequencing platform. Among some 410 genotyped donors of the cohort, an average of roughly 240,000 unique TCR beta nucleotide sequences were sequenced per donor, roughly 20% of them non-productive. Roughly 310 gigabases of sequencing data and approximately 84 million unique TCR sequences were included in an early release covering 500 to 750 HLA-typed donors. Of the roughly 400 genotyped donors, roughly 76% were placed in the genetic ancestry cluster associated with self-reported Caucasian donors. HLA typing included class I and class II loci at four-digit resolution. Along with the approximately 700-subject first cohort, a separate validation cohort of around 110 different subjects was used. A later genetic analysis used genome-wide SNP genotypes for about 60% of the roughly 670 donors, treating that subset as a discovery cohort. The aim of the study was to test whether cataloging public T cell receptors could identify signatures of past pathogen exposure. To study patterns of TCR occurrence, a later analysis re-analyzed previously published TCR beta repertoires from 666 donors and added high-resolution HLA genotyping.

Library preparation was by the immunoSEQ multiplex PCR assay. The multiplex PCR relied on a mix of 60 forward primers for TCR Vbeta segments and 13 reverse primers for TCR Jbeta segments. A multiplex PCR assay on genomic DNA amplified the CDR3 region of rearranged TCR beta genes. The amplified TCR beta libraries were sequenced on the Illumina HiSeq System as 87-base-pair reads. The paper's processing steps were these. A later analysis counted tens of millions of unique TCR beta chains across the 550 to 700 repertoires, and about 10 million of these chains were shared by at least two donors. To remove PCR and sequencing errors, raw reads were error-corrected and collapsed into unique sequences using a nearest-neighbor algorithm that merged closely related sequences. To assign V, D and J gene segments, CDR3 sequences were aligned to IMGT reference sequences. For a sequence to be retained, a match of at least six nucleotides was required to both a V gene segment and a J gene segment. Rearrangements were called productive when the CDR3 lacked stop codons and stayed in frame with V and J; all others were non-productive. CDR3 was defined by IMGT convention, running from the second conserved V-encoded cysteine to the conserved J-encoded phenylalanine. In an earlier analysis of 587 of the donors, sequences lacking an unambiguous match to a single V gene segment were excluded. In an earlier analysis of approximately 610 of the donors, V segments were called functional above 56.7% productive rearrangements and were called segregating when the between-donor standard deviation exceeded 5%. To diagnose cytomegalovirus status from the catalog of TCR beta chain sequences, a statistical classification framework was built. In a later analysis, TCR nucleotide sequences were compared against IMGT/GENE-DB human TR gene sequences so that V and J genes could be assigned. A later analysis assigned CDR3 sequences and most-parsimonious VDJ recombination scenarios with the TCRdist pipeline. A later analysis defined each TCR beta chain by its CDR3 amino acid sequence plus V-gene family, and excluded reads lacking a unique V-gene family. A later analysis removed 600 or so highly shared, low-generation-probability nucleotide sequences to deal with suspected cross-contamination and a sequencing artifact. For each public chain, a later analysis derived a clonal expansion index from normalized ranks of inferred template counts within each repertoire. A later analysis computed generation probabilities with a VDJ recombination model fitted to out-of-frame rearrangements, and checked the results against IGoR. In a later analysis, hypergeometric tests were used to score TCR-TCR, TCR-HLA and TCR-CMV co-occurrence, with a repertoire-size bias correction applied to TCR pairs. To estimate false discovery rates, a later analysis permuted the HLA or CMV assignments 20 times. A later analysis grouped co-occurring TCRs with DBSCAN, adding TCRdist sequence similarity when clustering within HLA-allele-positive subsets. Co-occurrence clustering excluded repertoires with fewer than 30,000 or more than 120,000 public chains, plus five with anomalous nucleotide sharing. TCRdb re-hosts the immuneACCESS table, in-frame sequences only. Its copies lack some clones; in the studies checked, an unresolved V gene accounts for under half of them, and the cause for the rest is not known. That table supplies the V and J calls and clone size; D and trimming were determined from the DNA. This sample is represented by about 42,000 clones; around 50% of them were singletons. In total, the top ten clones hold 12% of the sample.

Results and caveats for the whole study, not just this receptor: When HLA alleles, especially DR and DQ, strongly co-occurred, attributing TCR associations to individual alleles was difficult. The authors suggested that the approach could potentially be generalized to other disease states and immunological phenotypes. The presence/absence analyses assumed that sequencing depth was roughly uniform across donors, and that assumption may not be true. Because some donors lacked HLA typing at each locus, the association tests relied only on the typed subset. Cytomegalovirus status was reported to be diagnosed by the classifier with high specificity and sensitivity in both the original and validation cohorts. About 17 rarely observed V segments, including chromosome 9 orphons, were excluded from the earlier analysis of about 610 of the donors because counts were too low. A later analysis found that most CMV-associated TCR beta chains appeared HLA-restricted, with HLA associations seemingly driven largely by CMV exposure. V-gene and J-gene trimming of TCR beta chains was associated with a missense DCLRE1C variant in a later genetic analysis, and the association was replicated in an independent cohort. Broadly in line with IMGT annotations, most TCR beta V segments showed up in productive rearrangements about 90% or about 30% of the time in an earlier analysis of 450 to 600 of the donors. Linkage disequilibrium might explain the correlated functional status among segregating V segments, but an unknown experimental factor could not be excluded. In vitro tests confirmed that a few of the cytomegalovirus-associated TCR beta chains recognize cytomegalovirus antigens. A total of fewer than 200 TCR beta chains were listed by the study as associated with cytomegalovirus. A group of highly shared sequence variants was considered likely to be a technical artifact of the sequencing pipeline. A later genetic analysis reported fewer N-insertions in productive TCRs among donors in an Asian-associated ancestry cluster than the roughly 700-donor mean. According to a later analysis, TCR association rates differed among HLA loci, with DRB1 alleles showing the most associated TCRs and HLA-C alleles showing the fewest. Most TCR sequences were seen in very few donors, while some public TCRs were found in many individuals. In a later analysis, HLA-associated TCR beta chains were found to be more clonally expanded and to have lower generation probabilities than equally common non-associated chains. A further reported finding was that TCR beta sequences accurately predicted the HLA-A and HLA-B alleles for most subjects in the first cohort. In a later analysis, some 17,000 TCR beta sequences were associated with specific HLA alleles at a false discovery rate of 0.05. The cohort was sequenced for TCR beta chains only, and without alpha or paired-chain data the features that could be detected were limited. Several of the top co-occurrence clusters appeared to be linked to parvovirus B19, influenza, CMV and Epstein-Barr virus, according to a later analysis. Immune exposure information for the cohort was limited to CMV serostatus.

The cohort consisted of fewer than 700 healthy bone marrow donors. All cohort members were sampled while nominally healthy, although unrecorded immune exposures were likely present. CMV serostatus was positive for more than 250 and negative for about 50% of the roughly 670 cohort members, and was not recorded for this donor. A peripheral blood sample was collected from each donor, and TCR beta sequencing was performed on peripheral blood mononuclear cells. Genomic DNA was extracted from the blood cell samples with the Qiagen DNeasy Blood Extraction Kit. Source material: PBMCs. This clonotype originated in a human donor in good health.

In nucleotide form, the sequence is TGTGCCAGCAGCCAAACTAGCGGGAGCTCCTACAATGAGCAGTTCTTC. It translates as CASSQTSGSSYNEQFF. The chain is assembled from TRBV4-2 and TRBJ2-1, with 11 bases aligning to TRBD2. From the germline V gene, CDR1 is LGHNA and CDR2 is YNFKEQ. Inclusive of the bounding cysteine and phenylalanine, the CDR3 is 16 residues long. The DNA shown is the 48-base CDR3, in frame from base 1. Ends trimmed: V by 2 bases, J by 0 bases; bases unmatched to a gene: 0.